This T cell receptor (beta chain) was retrieved from a study of blood T cells in healthy people across ages. Study-level results: Long-lived and aged donors differed, with more naive CD4+ cells and higher diversity in the long-lived.

Donor samples were obtained from healthy Caucasian individuals from Russia, aged about 6 to 95. The CDR3 length is 16 residues. A second PCR of roughly 6 to 12 cycles used a sample-barcoded 5' primer and a J-beta primer mix. From the 5' RACE reads, TCRdb called clonotypes with MiXCR, one entry per CDR3 protein. Altogether 600,000 to 1,000,000 distinct CDR3 sequences are present, 25% being singletons, with the ten largest covering around 3.6%. This clonotype was counted between two and nine times. Its antigen is as yet unknown. These same data were also listed under a study on T cells of mothers and their children. In that study: A slight, non-significant increase in overlap was found for related mother-child pairs relative to unrelated pairs.

This clonotype was sampled from a boy between 10 and 17 years old in good health. Sample: blood. The V call is TRBV21-1, the J call TRBJ2-1; whether TRBD1, the table's D call, matches the DNA was not checked. The J call is in doubt because the DNA end fits TRBJ2-5 better. TRBV21-1 is a listed pseudogene. The CDR3 loop is CASSKAGQGRKETQYF. For the CDR3, the DNA is TGTGCCAGCAGCAAAGCGGGGCAGGGCAGAAAAGAGACCCAGTACTTC.